This TCR beta chain was documented in a study of blood T cell repertoires in COVID-19. Study background: Sources were T cells, B-cell-depleted T cells, or PBMCs; the material itself was cDNA or gDNA.

The authors' processing: The authors estimated nucleated cell counts from reference gene primer amplification. The protocol was immunoSEQ multiplex PCR, while the TCRdb copy is restricted to in-frame clones and leaves out a portion. V, J and clone size are those of that table, while D and trimming were read from the DNA. The data show approximately 250,000 clones, more than 75% seen once. The sequenced sample was peripheral blood. The source is a woman aged 55 to 70 with COVID-19, enrolled during active disease.

The CDR3 coding sequence is TGTGCCAGCAGCCAGAACAGGGATACGCAGTATTTT. This encodes CASSQNRDTQYF. The chain couples TRBV3-1 (or the pseudogene TRBV3-2) to TRBJ2-3; D is perhaps TRBD1 (5 bases). V was clipped by 3 bases and J by 6 bases, with 7 bases between them. This CDR3 comprises 12 residues. The germline CDR1 and CDR2 sequences are LGHDT and YNNKEL (reference sequence).